What follows are 18 T cell receptor beta chains derived from one specimen sequenced in a study of radiotherapy plus CTLA-4 blockade in lung cancer. Sequencing was performed with immunoSEQ multiplex PCR; in TCRdb, only in-frame clones are kept and a portion is missing. The data hold about 97,000 clones, with 60% to 75% observed a single time. This sample comprised peripheral blood, obtained from a patient treated with radiotherapy plus ipilimumab. These receptors all stem from a human donor with non-small cell lung cancer who had a partial response to radiotherapy plus ipilimumab. Some clones in this sample may be carry-over from other donors' samples.

The CDR3 DNA sequence: TGCGCCAGCAGCTTGGTTAATCAACTCGGAGAGACCCAGTACTTC. It encodes CASSLVNQLGETQYF. The chain has TRBV5-1 and TRBJ2-5; D unclear. Germline V gene data show CDR1 as SGHRS and CDR2 as YFSETQ. This CDR3 spans 15 amino acids. V gave up 0 bases and J gave up 4 bases, with 13 bases separating them.

This chain uses TRBV5-1 with TRBJ1-5; possibly TRBD1 for D (6 bases). CDR1 is SGHRS, CDR2 YFSETQ, per germline. This CDR3 has 18 amino acids. The V end was cut by 2 bases, the J end by 1 base, with 19 bases between. The CDR3 loop is CASSFPEKQGRSNQPQHF. The CDR3 bases are TGCGCCAGCAGCTTCCCGGAGAAACAGGGACGGAGCAATCAGCCCCAGCATTTT.

The chain couples TRBV11-3 to TRBJ1-2; D is perhaps TRBD1 (5 bases). V gave up 4 bases and J gave up 6 bases, with 15 bases separating them. The CDR3 is 14 residues long. Germline lookup yields CDR1 SGHNT and CDR2 YENEEA. CDR3 sequence: CASSSFQGSDGYTF. The CDR3 DNA is TGTGCCAGCAGCTCCTTCCAGGGTTCGGATGGCTACACCTTC.

This chain uses TRBV28 with TRBJ1-2, with a possible D match to TRBD1 (6 bases). V was shortened by 5 bases and J by 7 bases, with 14 bases between the two germline ends. The CDR3 sequence is 13 residues long. Germline CDR1 and CDR2: MDHEN and SYDVKM. In DNA form, the CDR3 reads TGTGCCAGCAGTCCGGGGACAATCCCTGGCTACACCTTC. It codes for CASSPGTIPGYTF.

The CDR3 region is CASSLDRDRAAEKLFF. The CDR3 bases are TGTGCCAGCAGCTTAGACCGGGACAGGGCGGCTGAAAAACTGTTTTTT. The V and J genes are TRBV7-9 and TRBJ1-4, with 9 bases identical to TRBD1. The CDR3 has 16 amino acids. The germline V gene has CDR1 SEHNR and CDR2 FQNEAQ (reference sequence). J was trimmed by 7 bases and V by 1 base; bases with no gene match: 7.

This clone was detected a few times. This chain links TRBV19 with TRBJ1-1; a possible D gene is TRBD1 (6 bases). Trimming removed 7 bases at V and 4 bases at J, with 16 bases between. Germline-derived CDR1 and CDR2 are LNHDA and SQIVND (reference sequence). CDR3 length equals 14 residues. The CDR3 bases are TGTGCCAGTACCCTACAGGGTCTGGGCACTGAAGCTTTCTTT. Encoded protein: CASTLQGLGTEAFF.

This chain connects TRBV19 to TRBJ2-7, with D maybe TRBD1 (8 bases). The CDR3 runs 14 residues. Germline CDR1 is LNHDA and CDR2 is SQIVND (reference sequence). Trimming took 5 bases from V and 1 from J, leaving 12 bases between them. The CDR3 region is CASSLQGGSYEQYF. CDR3 coding DNA: TGTGCCAGTAGTCTACAGGGGGGGTCCTACGAGCAGTACTTC.

This rearrangement joins TRBV6-1 to TRBJ1-4; D is unresolved. CDR1 and CDR2 (germline): MNHNS, SASEGT. V lost 8 bases to trimming and J lost 8 bases, with 21 bases between them. CDR3 length: 15 amino acids. The CDR3 region has the DNA TGTGCCAGCCTTATAGGACTCGCCCGAGGAGAAAAACTGTTTTTT. Translated: CASLIGLARGEKLFF.

The genes are TRBV27 and TRBJ2-1, with 8 bases that match TRBD2. Germline V gives CDR1 MNHEY, CDR2 SMNVEV (reference sequence). After removal of 3 bases from V and 0 bases from J, the junction contained 7 bases not matched to a gene. CDR3 size: 17 residues. For the CDR3, the DNA is TGTGCCAGCAGTTTCGACCGACTAGCGAGCTCCTACAATGAGCAGTTCTTC. Translation gives CASSFDRLASSYNEQFF.

The chain combines TRBV6-5 with TRBJ1-2, with D unclear. Looked up from germline, CDR1 is MNHEY and CDR2 is SVGAGI. V was shortened by 6 bases and J by 5 bases, with 19 bases between the two germline ends. The CDR3 is 15 residues long. CDR3 in amino acids: CASSRNLVGDYGYTF. The DNA of the CDR3 is TGTGCCAGCAGCCGCAACCTGGTCGGGGATTATGGCTACACCTTC.

This clone was detected once. The rearrangement links TRBV7-2 to TRBJ2-3, with D unresolved. The CDR3 spans 15 residues. V was trimmed by 0 bases and J by 1 base, leaving 8 bases between them. From germline, CDR1 is SGHTA and CDR2 FQGNSA. This chain's CDR3 is CASSLASRGTDTQYF. The CDR3, as DNA: TGTGCCAGCAGCTTAGCCTCCCGGGGCACAGATACGCAGTATTTT.

This chain connects TRBV7-2 to TRBJ2-1, with unresolved D. The CDR3 extends over 14 amino acids. The V and J ends lost 5 bases and 0 bases respectively, with 8 bases between them. CDR1 SGHTA and CDR2 FQGNSA come from the germline V gene. CDR3 sequence (DNA): TGTGCCAGCAGCCGCTACAGCTCCTACAATGAGCAGTTCTTC. Translated: CASSRYSSYNEQFF.

This clone was counted a single time. The chain has TRBV6-1 and TRBJ2-7; D not resolved. This CDR3 has 15 residues. Germline CDR1 is MNHNS and CDR2 is SASEGT. Between the trimmed V and J ends, which lost 8 bases and 2 bases, there was a span of 19 bases. The CDR3, as DNA: TGTGCCAGCCACACCCGGTCAACGGCGGCCTACGAGCAGTACTTC. Its translation is CASHTRSTAAYEQYF.

The chain couples TRBV7-9 to TRBJ1-2; D perhaps matches TRBD1 (6 bases). Germline CDR1 reads SEHNR; CDR2 reads FQNEAQ (reference sequence). The ends were cut back, 4 bases at V and 2 bases at J, with 11 bases in the middle. The CDR3 sequence is 14 residues long. The CDR3 sequence: CASSSDRPNYGYTF. CDR3 nucleotides: TGTGCCAGCAGCTCGGACAGACCCAACTATGGCTACACCTTC.

This clone was seen a single time. The chain has TRBV28 and TRBJ2-7, with 9 bases matching TRBD1. This CDR3 contains 13 residues. CDR1 and CDR2 from the germline V gene are MDHEN and SYDVKM. J gave up 4 bases and V 7 bases, and 5 bases lay outside the gene matches. The CDR3 is CASKTGGSYEQYF. CDR3 sequence (DNA): TGTGCCAGCAAGACAGGGGGGTCTTACGAGCAGTACTTC. Full variable domain (rest looked up from reference TRBV28 and TRBJ2-7): DVKVTQSSRYLVKRTGEKVFLECVQDMDHENMFWYRQDPGLGLRLIYFSYDVKMKEKGDIPEGYSVSREKKERFSLILESASTNQTSMYLCASKTGGSYEQYFGPGTRLTVT.

J is TRBJ2-5 and V is TRBV15; D is uncertain. The V end was cut by 3 bases, the J end by 1 base, with 9 bases between. From germline, CDR1 is LNHNV and CDR2 YYDKDF (reference sequence). The CDR3 loop spans 14 amino acids. CDR3 DNA sequence: TGTGCCACCAGCAGGCGACTTATCCAAGAGACCCAGTACTTC. It yields the protein CATSRRLIQETQYF.

This chain uses TRBV5-1 with TRBJ2-1; TRBD2 aligns across 9 bases. Germline CDR1 is SGHRS and CDR2 is YFSETQ. CDR3 size: 16 residues. The ends lost 6 bases at V and 6 bases at J; junction bases unmatched: 13. CDR3 protein: CASNIGAGGTPNEQFF. CDR3 in DNA: TGCGCCAGCAATATAGGAGCGGGAGGTACCCCCAATGAGCAGTTCTTC.

This clone was seen just once. V usage is TRBV5-1 and J usage is TRBJ2-5, with 12 nucleotides matching TRBD2. V lost 4 bases, J lost 3 bases, and 7 bases stayed unmatched. The CDR3 loop spans 16 amino acids. CDR1 is SGHRS, CDR2 YFSETQ, per germline. The CDR3 spells CASSRASSGREETQYF. The DNA for the CDR3 is TGCGCCAGCAGCAGAGCTTCTAGCGGGAGGGAAGAGACCCAGTACTTC.